A selection of T cell receptor beta chains follows, all from one sample in a study of human T cells and chemical hapten exposure. TCRdb re-called the RACE reads with MiXCR, one entry per CDR3 protein. The sample includes 370,000 or so distinct CDR3 sequences, more than 4.5% of them seen just once. The source was whole blood, collected in connection with sensitization to the hapten diphenylcyclopropenone (DPC). The receptors stem from a woman aged 45-59 years with alopecia areata. Some clones in this sample may be carry-over from other donors' samples. CDR3s include the opening cysteine and the closing phenylalanine or tryptophan. The D gene is left open where the match is weak. Clone size is not always given. Where it is, it says once, few, many or a class for expanded clones.

>many|TRBV10-3|TRBJ2-7|TRBD1|13
CAISFDRVSEQYF
TGTGCCATCAGTTTCGACAGGGTATCCGAGCAGTACTTC
>many|TRBV28|TRBJ2-7|NA|15
CASSLVGTPPREQYF
TGTGCCAGCAGTTTAGTCGGGACCCCGCCTCGCGAGCAGTACTTC
>many|TRBV4-2|TRBJ1-5|NA|13
CASSQEQDQPQHF
TGTGCCAGCAGCCAAGAGCAAGATCAGCCCCAGCATTTT
>few|TRBV20-1|TRBJ2-3|TRBD2|14
CSARVLAGGDTQYF
TGCAGTGCTAGAGTTCTAGCGGGAGGAGATACGCAGTATTTT
>NA|TRBV28|TRBJ2-3|TRBD1|16
CASSPRQGNSTDTQYF
TGTGCCAGCAGTCCCCGACAGGGAAACAGCACAGATACGCAGTATTTT
>NA|TRBV27|TRBJ1-2|NA|11
CASRRAYGYTF
TGTGCCAGCCGTCGGGCCTATGGCTACACCTTC
>many|TRBV10-3|TRBJ1-2|TRBD1|11
CAAQGAYGYTF
TGTGCCGCCCAGGGGGCGTATGGCTACACCTTC
>many|TRBV5-5|TRBJ2-3|NA|16
CASSRQIAPPWDTQYF
TGTGCCAGCTCACGGCAGATAGCGCCTCCCTGGGATACGCAGTATTTT
>many|TRBV7-9|TRBJ2-3|NA|11
CNRPGTDTQYF
TGCAACAGGCCGGGCACAGATACGCAGTATTTT
>few|TRBV6-5|TRBJ1-6|NA|15
CASNFGRGDNSPLHF
TGTGCCAGCAATTTCGGCCGGGGGGATAATTCACCCCTCCACTTT
>many|TRBV6-6|TRBJ2-7|NA|15
CASSYLLASSYEQYF
TGTGCCAGCAGTTACCTCCTAGCCAGCTCCTACGAGCAGTACTTC
>many|TRBV6-1|TRBJ2-3|TRBD1|14
CASSLTGERDTQYF
TGTGCCAGCAGCCTGACAGGGGAAAGGGATACGCAGTATTTT
>NA|TRBV4-3|TRBJ2-5|TRBD2|17
CASSQGASGSLEETQYF
TGCGCCAGCAGCCAAGGCGCTAGCGGGAGTTTAGAAGAGACCCAGTACTTC
>few|TRBV4-3|TRBJ2-1|TRBD2|16
CASSRAGTSGYNEQFF
TGCGCCAGCAGCCGAGCCGGGACTAGCGGGTACAATGAGCAGTTCTTC
>few|TRBV5-5|TRBJ2-5|NA|13
CASSQTAPETQYF
TGTGCCAGCAGCCAGACAGCTCCAGAGACCCAGTACTTC
>many|TRBV9|TRBJ1-4|NA|15
CASSVSPHGLEELFF
TGTGCCAGCAGCGTATCCCCACACGGGCTTGAGGAACTGTTTTTT
>many|TRBV29-1|TRBJ2-4|TRBD2|18
CSVEGPSREFRAKNIQYF
TGCAGCGTTGAAGGGCCCTCGCGGGAGTTTCGTGCCAAAAACATTCAGTACTTC
>few|TRBV29-1|TRBJ1-1|NA|11
CSAIVRTEAFF
TGCAGCGCTATCGTACGGACTGAAGCTTTCTTT
>many|TRBV11-2|TRBJ2-5|NA|12
CASSSEQETQYF
TGTGCCAGCAGCTCAGAACAAGAGACCCAGTACTTC
>NA|TRBV7-7|TRBJ2-5|NA|13
CASSSTQLETQYF
TGTGCCAGCAGCTCAACCCAGCTGGAGACCCAGTACTTC
>few|TRBV5-6|TRBJ1-2|TRBD1|18
CASSLEGLQGNGNYGYTF
TGTGCCAGCAGCTTGGAGGGCCTACAGGGGAACGGCAACTATGGCTACACCTTC
>many|TRBV5-1|TRBJ2-4|NA|16
CASSLGVGAVGNIQYF
TGCGCCAGCAGCTTGGGGGTCGGGGCCGTGGGGAACATTCAGTACTTC
>many|TRBV10-3|TRBJ2-1|NA|15
CAISESRGFDNEQFF
TGTGCCATCAGTGAGTCGAGGGGGTTCGACAATGAGCAGTTCTTC
>many|TRBV29-1|TRBJ2-1|TRBD2|14
CSVEGTSGYNEQFF
TGCAGCGTTGAAGGGACTAGCGGTTACAATGAGCAGTTCTTC
>many|TRBV7-2|TRBJ1-6|NA|12
CASSRQNSPLHF
TGTGCCAGCAGCCGACAGAACTCACCCCTCCACTTT
>many|TRBV20-1|TRBJ1-6|NA|14
CSATGTEYNSPLHF
TGCAGTGCTACAGGGACTGAGTATAATTCACCCCTCCACTTT
>many|TRBV7-9|TRBJ2-3|TRBD2|16
CASSWGLAVATDTQYF
TGTGCCAGCAGCTGGGGACTAGCGGTTGCCACAGATACGCAGTATTTT
>many|TRBV29-1|TRBJ2-5|TRBD2|14
CSVELWGGKETQYF
TGCAGCGTTGAACTGTGGGGAGGGAAGGAGACCCAGTACTTC
>many|TRBV20-1|TRBJ1-6|NA|14
CSATLGGERSPLHF
TGCAGTGCTACCCTTGGGGGAGAAAGATCACCCCTCCACTTT
>NA|TRBV10-3|TRBJ1-1|TRBD1|16
CAIRDGTGKGYTEAFF
TGTGCCATCAGGGATGGGACAGGGAAAGGCTACACTGAAGCTTTCTTT
>many|TRBV12-5|TRBJ1-1|NA|17
CASGLAPREGRGTEAFF
TGTGCTAGTGGTTTGGCTCCACGAGAGGGGCGGGGCACTGAAGCTTTCTTT
>NA|TRBV9|TRBJ2-7|TRBD2|18
CASSSEAFAGGLRGEQYF
TGTGCCAGCAGCTCCGAGGCGTTTGCGGGGGGACTACGGGGCGAGCAGTACTTC
>few|TRBV6-1|TRBJ2-7|NA|13
CATRTQDPYEQYF
TGTGCCACCCGGACGCAGGACCCCTACGAGCAGTACTTC
>many|TRBV3-1|TRBJ1-2|NA|12
CASSQDRVGYTF
TGTGCCAGCAGCCAAGATCGAGTTGGCTACACCTTC
>few|TRBV9|TRBJ1-1|TRBD1|13
CASSPGQVTEAFF
TGTGCCAGCAGCCCAGGACAGGTTACTGAAGCTTTCTTT
>NA|TRBV4-1|TRBJ2-3|TRBD1|17
CASSQAPGTGFTDTQYF
TGCGCCAGCAGCCAGGCTCCCGGGACAGGGTTCACAGATACGCAGTATTTT
>many|TRBV7-9|TRBJ1-1|NA|14
CASSGTNRDTEAFF
TGTGCCAGCAGCGGAACCAACCGGGACACTGAAGCTTTCTTT
>few|TRBV12-3/TRBV12-4|TRBJ2-2|NA|12
CASYGGTGELFF
TGTGCCAGCTATGGAGGCACCGGGGAGCTGTTTTTT
>many|TRBV7-2|TRBJ2-5|NA|15
CASSLGFGDQETQYF
TGTGCCAGCAGCTTAGGGTTTGGAGATCAAGAGACCCAGTACTTC
>many|TRBV12-3/TRBV12-4|TRBJ2-3|NA|11
CASHLGDTQYF
TGTGCCAGCCATCTAGGAGATACGCAGTATTTT
>NA|TRBV6-1|TRBJ2-2|TRBD1|13
CASSTQGAGELFF
TGTGCCAGCAGTACCCAGGGGGCCGGGGAGCTGTTTTTT
>many|TRBV21-1|TRBJ1-6|NA|20
CASSQLRDRERSSYNSPLHF
TGTGCCAGCAGCCAGCTCCGGGACAGGGAAAGGAGCTCCTATAATTCACCCCTCCACTTT